The sequence of this T cell receptor beta chain was determined in a study of low-dose radiotherapy and immunotherapy resistance in tumors. Time point reported: after trial treatment. Treatment defined: LDRT plus nivolumab, ipilimumab, low-dose cyclophosphamide and aspirin (RACIN trial). The CDR3 contains 14 residues when both ends are counted. Germline CDR1 and CDR2: LNHDA and SQIVND (reference sequence). Turning to this clonotype: The limits of the CDR3 on the DNA are not certain, so only TCRdb's listed CDR3 is given.

TRAV- and TRBV-specific primers were used for first-strand cDNA, which covered alpha and beta chains. With a V-primer adapter and a constant-region primer, TCRs were amplified for about 19 PCR cycles. Via MiXCR, TCRdb re-called the reads, giving one row per CDR3 protein. The sample includes around 80,000 distinct CDR3 sequences, around 17% of them seen just once. The J gene is TRBJ2-2, the V gene TRBV19; the table's D call of TRBD1 was not tested on the DNA. This receptor was obtained from a male donor with prostate cancer. The sequencing here drew on PBMCs, taken after low-dose radiotherapy plus immunotherapy. The CDR3 reads CASKDRATGELFFF.